Below, 20 T cell receptor beta chains from the same sample are listed, as sequenced in a study of beta chain features in type 1 diabetes. The entirety of the isolated RNA underwent reverse transcription, so expressed TCRB transcripts were sequenced. Clones were read by immunoSEQ multiplex PCR, and TCRdb kept only the in-frame ones, dropping some. Of over 150,000 clones in the sample, about 9.4% are singletons; the top ten hold approximately 0.46%. For these TCRs, the target antigens are not known. Overall study findings and caveats: Type 1 diabetes patients had moderately but significantly shorter TCRB CDR3s in all four CD4+ subsets.

Sequenced: central memory CD4+ T cells from blood. The receptors stem from a man aged 25-45 years with type 1 diabetes.

A few counts support this clone. J is TRBJ2-7 and V is TRBV6-5, with TRBD1 as a possible D gene (5 bases). Germline CDR1 MNHEY, CDR2 SVGAGI. V dropped 0 bases and J dropped 5 bases, with 11 bases sitting between them. The CDR3 contains 14 residues. CDR3 DNA: TGTGCCAGCAGTTACTCGGGCAGGGCGAACGAGCAGTACTTC. Amino acids: CASSYSGRANEQYF.

This clone has more than one count but fewer than ten. This rearrangement joins TRBV28 to TRBJ2-1; tentative D call: TRBD1 (6 bases). CDR1 MDHEN and CDR2 SYDVKM come from the germline V gene. V gave up 5 bases and J gave up 8 bases, with 10 bases separating them. The CDR3 is made up of 12 amino acids. The CDR3 region has the DNA TGTGCCAGCAGTCGCAGGGGTCATGAGCAGTTCTTC. This sequence encodes CASSRRGHEQFF.

This chain joins TRBV10-3 and TRBJ2-7, with a weak D call TRBD2 (6 bases). CDR1 and CDR2 from the germline V gene are ENHRY and SYGVKD. This CDR3 comprises 12 residues. V was pared by 10 bases and J by 4 bases, with 14 bases between. This CDR3 reads CATAVGGYEQYF. The CDR3 region has the DNA TGTGCCACGGCCGTCGGGGGTTACGAGCAGTACTTC.

This clone was detected a few times. This chain uses TRBV28 with TRBJ2-1; 7 nucleotides line up with TRBD2. Germline CDR1 is MDHEN and CDR2 is SYDVKM. J gave up 0 bases and V 7 bases, and 9 bases lay outside the gene matches. The CDR3 loop spans 16 amino acids. The CDR3 sequence: CASTRGGTTSYNEQFF. The CDR3 DNA sequence: TGTGCCAGCACTCGAGGCGGGACTACCTCCTACAATGAGCAGTTCTTC.

This clone was counted a few times. This chain connects TRBV6-6 to TRBJ1-5; D is uncertain. Trimming left V 8 bases short and J 1 base short, with 9 bases between. This CDR3 is 13 amino acids long. CDR1 is MNHNY and CDR2 is SVGAGI in the germline V gene (reference sequence). The CDR3 sequence: CASSRLSNQPQHF. In nucleotides, the CDR3 is TGTGCCAGCTCACGACTGAGCAATCAGCCCCAGCATTTT.

This clone was detected only a few times. The chain combines TRBV7-9 with TRBJ2-2; possible D gene TRBD1, 5 bases. V lost 3 bases and J lost 6, with 8 bases in between. Germline values: CDR1 SEHNR, CDR2 FQNEAQ (reference sequence). This CDR3 has 13 residues. CDR3 bases: TGTGCCAGCAGCTTTCAGGGCTCCGGGGAGCTGTTTTTT. Its protein is CASSFQGSGELFF.

This clone was seen only a few times. The chain has TRBV28 and TRBJ2-7; D remains unclear. V dropped 2 bases and J dropped 0 bases, with 11 bases sitting between them. The CDR3 contains 15 residues. Germline V gives CDR1 MDHEN, CDR2 SYDVKM. The CDR3 DNA reads as TGTGCCAGCAGTTTACGAGGCCCAATCTCCTACGAGCAGTACTTC. This sequence encodes CASSLRGPISYEQYF.

This clone came up a few times. This rearrangement joins TRBV5-1 to TRBJ2-3; TRBD2 matches 8 bases. This CDR3 has 14 residues. Germline-derived CDR1 and CDR2 are SGHRS and YFSETQ. V dropped 7 bases and J dropped 5; count of bases not matched to a gene: 9. The CDR3 region is CASATGGPGDTQYF. The CDR3 region has the DNA TGCGCCAGCGCAACGGGAGGGCCGGGAGATACGCAGTATTTT.

The chain has TRBV14 and TRBJ2-7, with D unresolved. The CDR3 totals 16 residues. V lost 0 bases, J lost 3 bases, and 15 bases lay in between. Germline CDR1 is SGHDN and CDR2 is FVKESK. The CDR3: CASSQEAIYRNYEQYF. For the CDR3, the DNA is TGTGCCAGCAGCCAAGAGGCGATTTACAGAAACTACGAGCAGTACTTC.

This clone was detected a few times. The chain employs TRBV7-2 and TRBJ2-1; 13 bases are shared with TRBD2. CDR1 and CDR2 (germline): SGHTA, FQGNSA. The trim removed 5 bases at V and 7 bases at J, leaving 8 bases unmatched. The CDR3 has 16 residues. The CDR3 protein is CASSTSGRARENEQFF. DNA for the CDR3: TGTGCCAGCAGCACTAGCGGGAGGGCCCGGGAGAATGAGCAGTTCTTC.

This sequence joins TRBV2 and TRBJ2-1, with a possible D match to TRBD1 (5 bases). The V and J ends lost 4 bases and 7 bases respectively, with 8 bases between them. From germline, CDR1 is SNHLY and CDR2 FYNNEI. The CDR3 spans 12 residues. CDR3: CASSGAGNEQFF. CDR3 coding DNA: TGTGCCAGCAGTGGGGCAGGGAATGAGCAGTTCTTC.

This clone was counted only a few times. The gene calls are TRBV9 and TRBJ1-2; D unresolved. This CDR3 region has 13 residues. Looked up from germline, CDR1 is SGDLS and CDR2 is YYNGEE. Trimming left V 1 base short and J 4 bases short, with 8 bases between. Here the CDR3 reads CASSVTERYGYTF. DNA for the CDR3: TGTGCCAGCAGCGTAACCGAGCGCTATGGCTACACCTTC.

The chain links TRBV29-1 to TRBJ1-4; possibly TRBD1 for D (6 bases). The CDR3 sequence is 14 residues long. Germline CDR1 SQVTM, CDR2 ANQGSEA. Trimming removed 0 bases from V and 8 bases from J, with 13 bases in between. The CDR3 coding sequence is TGCAGCGTTGAAGAAGAGGGACACCTGGAAAAACTGTTTTTT. Translated: CSVEEEGHLEKLFF.

The gene calls are TRBV18 and TRBJ1-1; 8 bases map to TRBD1. The CDR3 covers 14 residues. V lost 4 bases, J lost 3 bases, and 4 bases stayed unmatched. In germline, CDR1 is KGHSH, CDR2 LQKENI. For the CDR3, the DNA is TGTGCCAGCTCACGGGAACAGGGGGACACTGAAGCTTTCTTT. It encodes CASSREQGDTEAFF. The complete variable domain, with remaining parts taken from reference TRBV18 and TRBJ1-1, reads NAGVMQNPRHLVRRRGQEARLRCSPMKGHSHVYWYRQLPEEGLKFMVYLQKENIIDESGMPKERFSAEFPKEGPSILRIQQVVRGDSAAYFCASSREQGDTEAFFGQGTRLTVV.

This clone was recorded many times. The CDR3 coding sequence is TGCAGCGTCCTACGAGCGGGAGATTCGGAGACCCAGTACTTC. Protein sequence: CSVLRAGDSETQYF. The gene calls are TRBV29-1 and TRBJ2-5, with 8 positions matching TRBD2. V lost 6 bases, J lost 5 bases, and 11 bases stayed unmatched. Looked up from germline, CDR1 is SQVTM and CDR2 is ANQGSEA. The CDR3 runs to 14 residues. Complete variable domain (other parts from reference TRBV29-1 and TRBJ2-5): SAVISQKPSRDICQRGTSLTIQCQVDSQVTMMFWYRQQPGQSLTLIATANQGSEATYESGFVIDKFPISRPNLTFSTLTVSNMSPEDSSIYLCSVLRAGDSETQYFGPGTRLLVL.

This clone was picked up many times. This chain uses TRBV4-2 with TRBJ1-2; the D gene is possibly TRBD1 (6 bases). V dropped 1 base and J dropped 12 bases, with 12 bases sitting between them. Per the germline V gene, CDR1 is LGHNA and CDR2 is YNFKEQ. The CDR3 runs to 12 residues. Here the CDR3 DNA reads TGTGCCAGCAGCCAAGTCCCAGGGGTTAACACCTTC. It translates to CASSQVPGVNTF.

The CDR3 here is CATSGQASTDTQYF. The CDR3 region has the DNA TGTGCCACCTCGGGACAGGCGAGCACAGATACGCAGTATTTT. The chain recombines TRBV2 with TRBJ2-3; TRBD1 agrees at 8 bases. The CDR3 runs to 14 residues. Per germline, CDR1 SNHLY and CDR2 FYNNEI. V shed 10 bases and J 0 bases; nucleotides not matched to a gene: 6.

The rearrangement links TRBV9 to TRBJ2-3, with D possibly matching TRBD1 (6 bases). The CDR3 has 14 amino acids. V dropped 3 bases and J dropped 3 bases, with 11 bases sitting between them. Germline CDR1 and CDR2: SGDLS and YYNGEE. The CDR3 spells CASSDPTGTDTQYF. In nucleotides, the CDR3 is TGTGCCAGCAGCGATCCAACAGGGACAGATACGCAGTATTTT. Full variable domain (remainder filled in from reference TRBV9 and TRBJ2-3): DSGVTQTPKHLITATGQRVTLRCSPRSGDLSVYWYQQSLDQGLQFLIQYYNGEERAKGNILERFSAQQFPDLHSELNLSSLELGDSALYFCASSDPTGTDTQYFGPGTRLTVL.

The rearrangement links TRBV5-4 to TRBJ2-1, with 10 bases that match TRBD1. The germline V gene has CDR1 SGHNT and CDR2 YYREEE (reference sequence). This CDR3 is 15 amino acids long. The V segment lost 7 bases and the J segment 1 base; nucleotides outside the gene matches: 5. The CDR3 loop reads CASGPGQGSYNEQFF. The CDR3 nucleotides are TGTGCCAGCGGACCGGGACAGGGGTCCTACAATGAGCAGTTCTTC.

This clone was detected a few times. This chain links TRBV29-1 with TRBJ2-2; possible D gene TRBD2, 6 bases. This CDR3 region has 15 residues. The germline V gene encodes CDR1 SQVTM and CDR2 ANQGSEA. V was shortened by 4 bases and J by 0 bases, with 12 bases between the two germline ends. CDR3: CSVVRGSANTGELFF. The DNA for the CDR3 is TGCAGCGTTGTTCGGGGGAGCGCGAACACCGGGGAGCTGTTTTTT.